The entry that follows covers one T cell receptor (beta chain) sequence. The data are from a study of blood T cell repertoires in COVID-19. Turning to the study itself: The samples span acute and convalescent COVID-19 from the United States, Italy and Spain. The cDNA or gDNA used as material had been derived from T cells, B-cell-depleted T cells, or PBMCs.

Germline V gene lookup returns CDR1 SNHLY and CDR2 FYNNEI. The CDR3 is made up of 15 amino acids. V was trimmed by 0 bases and J by 0 bases, leaving 6 bases between them. In the authors' methods: Amplification with reference gene primers provided the estimates of nucleated cell counts. The repertoire was sequenced with immunoSEQ multiplex PCR; TCRdb's copy has only in-frame clones and lacks some. Clone size and V and J calls were adopted from that table, with D and trimming inferred from the DNA. Among about 400,000 clones, 85% to 90% were seen once, and the ten largest hold 4.3%. The TCR was taken from a woman in her twenties or thirties with acute or convalescent COVID-19. The chain combines TRBV2 with TRBJ2-1; D possibly corresponds to TRBD2 (5 bases). Sequenced sample: peripheral blood. CDR3 sequence (DNA): TGTGCCAGCAGTGAAGCGGGAGTCTCCTACAATGAGCAGTTCTTC. Protein product: CASSEAGVSYNEQFF.